The clone carrying this T cell receptor beta chain came up a few times. The CDR3 runs 13 residues. Germline CDR1 SEHNR, CDR2 FQNEAQ (reference sequence). The ends were cut back, 4 bases at V and 7 bases at J, with 11 bases in the middle. TCRdb re-analysed the RT-PCR reads in MiXCR, keeping a single row per CDR3 protein. The sample has hundreds of thousands of distinct CDR3 sequences, approximately 15% seen once. The origin of this receptor is a female donor in good health, serving as a healthy control. Sequences were obtained from memory CD4+ T cells from blood. The chain employs TRBV7-9 and TRBJ1-5, with D possibly matching TRBD1 (5 bases). CDR3 sequence: CASSSEGDQPQHF. CDR3 sequence (DNA): TGTGCCAGCAGCTCGGAAGGGGACCAGCCCCAGCATTTT.